The 25 T cell receptor beta chains given below trace back to one sample, sequenced in a study of CD8+ T cells in alopecia areata. cDNA prepared by RNA extraction and subsequent reverse transcription served as the template for sequencing. Profiling relied on immunoSEQ multiplex PCR, and the TCRdb table lists in-frame clones only, not all of them. Seen here are 170,000 or so clones, less than 70% observed once, and the top ten hold less than 14%. As to treatment: oral pan-JAK inhibitor, 5-10 mg twice daily. Sequenced material: CD8+ T cells sorted from blood, taken at week 24, from a patient treated with tofacitinib. The receptors come from a human donor with alopecia areata.

In this sample, this clone turned up a few times. The J gene is TRBJ2-3, the V gene TRBV19, with TRBD2 identical over 15 bases. Germline V gene data show CDR1 as LNHDA and CDR2 as SQIVND (reference sequence). V lost 3 bases, J lost 1 base, and 5 bases stayed unmatched. This CDR3 spans 18 amino acids. CDR3 sequence: CASSMGLAGGSGTDTQYF. The DNA for the CDR3 is TGTGCCAGTAGTATGGGACTAGCGGGGGGATCGGGCACAGATACGCAGTATTTT.

V is TRBV13 and J is TRBJ1-5; 8 bases align to TRBD1. Germline V CDR1 and CDR2: PRHDT, FYEKMQ (reference sequence). The V gene end was trimmed by 0 bases and the J gene end by 2 bases; junction bases not matched to a gene: 3. The CDR3 runs to 16 residues. CDR3 amino acids: CASSLGGQAGNQPQHF. The CDR3 DNA sequence: TGTGCCAGCAGCTTAGGGGGACAGGCAGGCAATCAGCCCCAGCATTTT.

The J gene is TRBJ2-7, the V gene TRBV11-2; no clear D. Germline CDR1 reads SGHAT; CDR2 reads FQNNGV. V was shortened by 3 bases and J by 7 bases, with 7 bases between the two germline ends. The CDR3 runs 11 residues. The CDR3 bases are TGTGCCAGCAGCTTTGACATTGAGCAGTACTTC. Protein sequence: CASSFDIEQYF.

This clone was detected only a few times. The V gene is TRBV2, the J gene TRBJ2-3, with TRBD2 as a possible D gene (5 bases). Germline V gives CDR1 SNHLY, CDR2 FYNNEI. CDR3 length: 15 amino acids. V was pared by 4 bases and J by 0 bases, with 11 bases between. CDR3 amino acids: CASSGYGISTDTQYF. The CDR3 coding sequence is TGTGCCAGCAGTGGTTACGGGATAAGCACAGATACGCAGTATTTT.

The J gene is TRBJ1-4, the V gene TRBV2; the D is unclear. From germline, CDR1 is SNHLY and CDR2 FYNNEI. The CDR3 runs to 15 residues. The V end lost 2 bases, the J end lost 7 bases, and 14 bases lay between the germline ends. CDR3 in amino acids: CASSEITGNAEKLFF. In DNA, the CDR3 is TGTGCCAGCAGTGAAATTACGGGAAACGCTGAAAAACTGTTTTTT.

The chain uses TRBV11-2 and TRBJ1-2; D is unresolved. V was pared by 6 bases and J by 2 bases, with 13 bases between. Germline CDR1 reads SGHAT; CDR2 reads FQNNGV. The CDR3 sequence is 14 residues long. This CDR3 is CASSGDKRNYGYTF. Written as DNA, the CDR3 is TGTGCCAGCAGTGGGGATAAGAGGAACTATGGCTACACCTTC.

The J gene is TRBJ2-5, the V gene TRBV4-3, with D perhaps given as TRBD1 or TRBD2 (5 bases each). The V and J ends lost 0 bases and 3 bases respectively, with 20 bases between them. Germline V gene data show CDR1 as LGHNA and CDR2 as YSLEER. The CDR3 has 18 residues. This CDR3 is CASSQDPYMGTAKETQYF. CDR3 coding DNA: TGCGCCAGCAGCCAAGATCCCTACATGGGGACCGCCAAAGAGACCCAGTACTTC.

The chain is built from TRBV4-1 and TRBJ1-2; TRBD1 aligns across 8 bases. Germline assignment: CDR1 MGHRA and CDR2 YSYEKL. CDR3 size: 15 residues. V was clipped by 1 base and J by 12 bases; unmatched bases: 13. CDR3 amino acids: CASSQVPGQEGLNTF. In nucleotides, the CDR3 is TGCGCCAGCAGCCAAGTTCCGGGACAGGAGGGACTAAACACCTTC.

Regarding this clone: One end of the junction is discordant with germline, which a read error may explain. The chain has TRBV9 and TRBJ1-2; no clear D gene. The length of the CDR3 is 11 residues. Germline CDR1 is SGDLS and CDR2 is YYNGEE. Here the CDR3 reads CASSVTPQVNF. Here the CDR3 DNA reads TGTGCCAGCAGCGTCACCCCTCAGGTCAACTTC.

This clone was seen only a few times. V usage is TRBV4-3 and J usage is TRBJ1-1; D is ambiguous. Germline CDR1 is LGHNA and CDR2 is YSLEER. The CDR3 contains 16 residues. V was pared by 2 bases and J by 1 base, with 14 bases between. CDR3 DNA sequence: TGCGCCAGCAGCCAAAGGATGGCCCAGCCGAACACTGAAGCTTTCTTT. Its protein is CASSQRMAQPNTEAFF.

V usage is TRBV27 and J usage is TRBJ1-2; D ambiguous. Germline assignment: CDR1 MNHEY and CDR2 SMNVEV (reference sequence). Trimming took off 6 bases at V and 0 bases at J, with 20 bases between the two ends. This CDR3 is built from 17 residues. CDR3 nucleotide sequence: TGTGCCAGCAGCCACTCCCCTGTAGGCATACCTAACTATGGCTACACCTTC. It specifies CASSHSPVGIPNYGYTF.

This sequence joins TRBV13 and TRBJ1-2; 11 nucleotides align to TRBD1. There are 16 residues in the CDR3. Trimming at V came to 5 bases and at J to 3 bases, leaving 8 bases not matched to a gene. CDR1 PRHDT and CDR2 FYEKMQ come from the germline V gene (reference sequence). The CDR3 nucleotides read TGTGCCAGCAGCCCAGCGGGGACAGGGGGTGACTATGGCTACACCTTC. Amino acid sequence: CASSPAGTGGDYGYTF. The variable domain in full, with the rest retrieved from reference TRBV13 and TRBJ1-2, is AAGVIQSPRHLIKEKRETATLKCYPIPRHDTVYWYQQGPGQDPQFLISFYEKMQSDKGSIPDRFSAQQFSDYHSELNMSSLELGDSALYFCASSPAGTGGDYGYTFGSGTRLTVV.

V is TRBV29-1 and J is TRBJ1-1; tentatively, D is TRBD1 (6 bases). Germline V gene data show CDR1 as SQVTM and CDR2 as ANQGSEA. The CDR3 extends over 14 amino acids. V was cut by 5 bases and J by 5 bases, with 18 bases left in between. CDR3: CSVHPRTARTEAFF. The CDR3 DNA sequence: TGCAGCGTTCACCCCCGGACAGCTCGGACTGAAGCTTTCTTT. Supplemented by reference TRBV29-1 and TRBJ1-1, the full variable domain reads SAVISQKPSRDICQRGTSLTIQCQVDSQVTMMFWYRQQPGQSLTLIATANQGSEATYESGFVIDKFPISRPNLTFSTLTVSNMSPEDSSIYLCSVHPRTARTEAFFGQGTRLTVV.

The CDR3, as DNA: TGTGCCTGGAGCACAGGGTACACCGGGGAGCTGTTTTTT. This gives the protein CAWSTGYTGELFF. The genes are TRBV30 and TRBJ2-2; D possibly corresponds to TRBD1 (6 bases). Germline values: CDR1 GTSNPN, CDR2 SVGIG (reference sequence). Trimming took 3 bases from V and 3 from J, leaving 8 bases between them. This CDR3 has 13 amino acids.

This chain uses TRBV6-1 with TRBJ2-1; D unresolved. The V gene's germline CDR1 is MNHNS and CDR2 SASEGT. The CDR3 has 14 residues. Deletions cut 6 bases from V and 3 bases from J, with 12 bases between. CDR3 loop: CASRYRTSYNEQFF. Written as DNA, the CDR3 is TGTGCCAGCAGATATCGAACAAGCTACAATGAGCAGTTCTTC.

CDR3 amino acids: CASNQTGSYGYTF. In DNA form, the CDR3 reads TGTGCCAGCAACCAGACAGGGAGCTATGGCTACACCTTC. The chain employs TRBV6-5 and TRBJ1-2, with TRBD1 matching 7 bases. Per germline, CDR1 MNHEY and CDR2 SVGAGI. The CDR3 loop spans 13 amino acids. Trimming at V came to 7 bases and at J to 4 bases, leaving 6 bases not matched to a gene.

A few counts support this clone. The V gene is TRBV30, the J gene TRBJ2-2; TRBD2 is a possible D gene (5 bases). The CDR3 has 13 amino acids. Germline CDR1 reads GTSNPN; CDR2 reads SVGIG (reference sequence). V lost 0 bases, J lost 7 bases, and 9 bases lay in between. The CDR3 DNA sequence: TGTGCCTGGAGTGTTGGAGGTAGCGGGGAGCTGTTTTTT. Protein sequence: CAWSVGGSGELFF.

The rearrangement uses TRBV4-1 and TRBJ2-3; 14 nucleotides line up with TRBD2. Germline V gene lookup returns CDR1 MGHRA and CDR2 YSYEKL. V trimming: 3 bases; J trimming: 0 bases; junction bases outside the gene matches: 5. The CDR3 totals 18 residues. The DNA for the CDR3 is TGCGCCAGCAGCCACCCCGGACTAGCGGGGGGAAGCACAGATACGCAGTATTTT. This encodes CASSHPGLAGGSTDTQYF.

Details on this clone: The sample contains more than one DNA sequence encoding this CDR3. The rearrangement links TRBV30 to TRBJ1-1; possibly TRBD1 for D (5 bases). Germline V CDR1 and CDR2: GTSNPN, SVGIG (reference sequence). The CDR3 sequence is 13 residues long. Trimming took 3 bases from V and 0 from J, leaving 8 bases between them. CDR3 region: CAWRLGVNTEAFF. The DNA of the CDR3 is TGTGCCTGGAGGCTAGGGGTGAACACTGAAGCTTTCTTT.

To note about this clone: In the same sample, other DNA sequences code for this CDR3. The genes are TRBV19 and TRBJ1-1; 10 bases line up with TRBD1. The V segment lost 9 bases and the J segment 4 bases; nucleotides outside the gene matches: 2. This CDR3 region has 12 residues. From germline, CDR1 is LNHDA and CDR2 SQIVND (reference sequence). The CDR3: CASRTGGTEAFF. The CDR3 nucleotides read TGTGCCAGCAGGACAGGGGGCACTGAAGCTTTCTTT.

The rearrangement uses TRBV9 and TRBJ1-5, with TRBD1 as a possible D gene (6 bases). Trimming shortened V by 0 bases and J by 7 bases, and 8 bases separated the two germline ends. This CDR3 spans 13 amino acids. Germline V CDR1 and CDR2: SGDLS, YYNGEE. The CDR3 sequence: CASSVGRGQPQHF. For the CDR3, the DNA is TGTGCCAGCAGCGTAGGCAGGGGACAGCCCCAGCATTTT.

J is TRBJ1-2 and V is TRBV29-1; D is possibly TRBD1 (6 bases). Trimming shortened V by 7 bases and J by 6 bases, and 21 bases separated the two germline ends. The germline gives CDR1 SQVTM, CDR2 ANQGSEA. The CDR3 is made up of 14 amino acids. The CDR3, as DNA: TGCAGCGCAGCACCGATCACAGGGTTTAATGGCTACACCTTC. Its translation: CSAAPITGFNGYTF.

The chain couples TRBV6-1 to TRBJ2-1, with D tentatively TRBD1 (5 bases). The ends were cut back, 8 bases at V and 1 base at J, with 12 bases in the middle. The germline gives CDR1 MNHNS, CDR2 SASEGT. The CDR3 loop spans 14 amino acids. CDR3 nucleotide sequence: TGTGCCAGCTCAACAGGTTTTTCCTACAATGAGCAGTTCTTC. Its translation is CASSTGFSYNEQFF.

The chain combines TRBV11-2 with TRBJ2-2; 9 bases match TRBD1. In germline, CDR1 is SGHAT, CDR2 FQNNGV. V lost 2 bases to trimming and J lost 5 bases; unmatched junction nucleotides: 6. This CDR3 comprises 16 residues. CDR3 sequence (DNA): TGTGCCAGCAGCTTAACCGGGACAGGGAAGACCGGGGAGCTGTTTTTT. Translating gives CASSLTGTGKTGELFF. Filled out from reference TRBV11-2 and TRBJ2-2, the complete variable domain reads EAGVAQSPRYKIIEKRQSVAFWCNPISGHATLYWYQQILGQGPKLLIQFQNNGVVDDSQLPKDRFSAERLKGVDSTLKIQPAKLEDSAVYLCASSLTGTGKTGELFFGEGSRLTVL.

The chain is built from TRBV7-3 and TRBJ2-3; no definite D call. Germline V gives CDR1 SGHTA, CDR2 FQGTGA. This CDR3 is 14 amino acids long. The V gene lost 2 bases and the J gene lost 0 bases, with 6 bases spanning the gap. The CDR3 coding sequence is TGTGCCAGCAGCTTACTAGGAAGCACAGATACGCAGTATTTT. It is translated as CASSLLGSTDTQYF.